One T cell receptor beta chain is described in this entry. V shed 2 bases and J shed 3 bases, with 13 bases lying between them. The CDR3 sequence is 16 residues long. Germline V gene data show CDR1 as SGHVS and CDR2 as FNYEAQ. The data stem from a study of radiotherapy plus CTLA-4 blockade in lung cancer. Clones were read by immunoSEQ multiplex PCR, and TCRdb kept only the in-frame ones, dropping some. The repertoire includes 71,000 or so clones, about 87% of them detected once, and about 1% sits in the top ten. The J gene is TRBJ2-2, the V gene TRBV7-6; D not resolved. The source of this sequence is a human donor with non-small cell lung cancer who had stable disease on radiotherapy plus ipilimumab. This specimen consisted of peripheral blood, obtained from a patient treated with radiotherapy plus ipilimumab. The CDR3 sequence is CASSLLMRSDTGELFF. The CDR3 coding sequence is TGTGCCAGCAGCTTACTTATGCGTTCCGACACCGGGGAGCTGTTTTTT.